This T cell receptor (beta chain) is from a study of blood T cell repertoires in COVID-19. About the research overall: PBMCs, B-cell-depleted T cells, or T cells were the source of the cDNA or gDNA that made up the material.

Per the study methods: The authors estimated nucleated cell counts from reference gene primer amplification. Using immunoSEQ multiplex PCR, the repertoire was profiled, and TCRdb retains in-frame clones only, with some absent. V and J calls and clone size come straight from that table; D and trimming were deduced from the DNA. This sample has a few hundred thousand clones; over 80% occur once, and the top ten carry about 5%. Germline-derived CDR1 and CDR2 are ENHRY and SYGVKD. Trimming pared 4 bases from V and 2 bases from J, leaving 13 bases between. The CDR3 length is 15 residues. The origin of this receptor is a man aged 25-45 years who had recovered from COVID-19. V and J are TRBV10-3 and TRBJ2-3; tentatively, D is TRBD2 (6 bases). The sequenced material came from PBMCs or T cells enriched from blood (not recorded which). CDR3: CAISAYAGTTDTQYF. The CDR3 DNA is TGTGCCATCAGTGCCTATGCGGGGACCACAGATACGCAGTATTTT.